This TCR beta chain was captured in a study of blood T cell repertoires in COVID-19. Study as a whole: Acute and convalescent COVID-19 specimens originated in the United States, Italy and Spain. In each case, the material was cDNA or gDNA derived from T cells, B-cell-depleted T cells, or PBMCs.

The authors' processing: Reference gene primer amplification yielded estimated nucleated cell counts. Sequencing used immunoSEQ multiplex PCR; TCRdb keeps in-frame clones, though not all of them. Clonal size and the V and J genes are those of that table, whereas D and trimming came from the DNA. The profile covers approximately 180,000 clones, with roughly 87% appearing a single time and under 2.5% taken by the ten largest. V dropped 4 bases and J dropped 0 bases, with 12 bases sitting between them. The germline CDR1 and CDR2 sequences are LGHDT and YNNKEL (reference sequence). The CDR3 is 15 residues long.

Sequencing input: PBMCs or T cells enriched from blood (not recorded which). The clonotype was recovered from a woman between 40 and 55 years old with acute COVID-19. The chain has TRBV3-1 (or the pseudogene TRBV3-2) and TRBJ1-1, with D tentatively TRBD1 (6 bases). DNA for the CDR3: TGTGCCAGCAGCCCGTTGAGGACAGTGAACACTGAAGCTTTCTTT. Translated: CASSPLRTVNTEAFF.